These T cell receptor beta chains were read from a single sample in a study of T cell responses to AZD1222 COVID-19 vaccine. The repertoire was sequenced with immunoSEQ multiplex PCR; TCRdb's copy has only in-frame clones and lacks some. The sample includes 150,000 or so clones, roughly 92% of them seen just once. The starting material was peripheral blood, obtained 28 days after the second AZD1222 dose. The source of these receptors is an adult who received the AZD1222 COVID-19 vaccine. Each CDR3 is given with its conserved first and last residue. A D gene is named only where the DNA matches it firmly. The size field is filled for only some rows; it gives once, few, many or a size class.

v_call: TRBV28; clone_size: -; j_call: TRBJ1-1; d_call: -; cdr3_nt: TGTGCCAGCATCGGGACTGGGAGGTTCACTGAAGCTTTCTTT; cdr3_aa: CASIGTGRFTEAFF
v_call: TRBV5-1; clone_size: once; j_call: TRBJ1-1; d_call: -; cdr3_nt: TGCGCCAGCACCCTAATCGGACCGTTGAACACTGAAGCTTTCTTT; cdr3_aa: CASTLIGPLNTEAFF
v_call: TRBV30; clone_size: -; j_call: TRBJ2-7; d_call: -; cdr3_nt: TGTGCCTGGAGTCCGGGGGAGTTCTGGTACGAGCAGTACTTC; cdr3_aa: CAWSPGEFWYEQYF
v_call: TRBV9; clone_size: -; j_call: TRBJ2-3; d_call: -; cdr3_nt: TGTGCCAGCAGCCCCATATACTATGCAGATACGCAGTATTTT; cdr3_aa: CASSPIYYADTQYF
v_call: TRBV6-2/TRBV6-3; clone_size: -; j_call: TRBJ1-5; d_call: TRBD1; cdr3_nt: TGTGCCAGCAGTGGGGGACAGGGGGCAGCTCAGCCCCAGCATTTT; cdr3_aa: CASSGGQGAAQPQHF
v_call: TRBV29-1; clone_size: -; j_call: TRBJ2-5; d_call: -; cdr3_nt: TGCAGCGTTGAACCTATGAGGGTGTCCGGGGGCCAAGAGACCCAGTACTTC; cdr3_aa: CSVEPMRVSGGQETQYF
v_call: TRBV29-1; clone_size: -; j_call: TRBJ1-1; d_call: -; cdr3_nt: TGCAGCCTCCAAGAAGGACCACTGAACACTGAAGCTTTCTTT; cdr3_aa: CSLQEGPLNTEAFF
v_call: TRBV23-1; clone_size: -; j_call: TRBJ2-3; d_call: -; cdr3_nt: TGCGCCAGCCGTGACCTCAGGCCAGATACGCAGTATTTT; cdr3_aa: CASRDLRPDTQYF
v_call: TRBV5-1; clone_size: -; j_call: TRBJ1-1; d_call: -; cdr3_nt: TGCGCCAGCAGCTTACTAGGGGTGAGCACTGAAGCTTTCTTT; cdr3_aa: CASSLLGVSTEAFF
v_call: TRBV2; clone_size: -; j_call: TRBJ2-5; d_call: -; cdr3_nt: TGTGCCAGCAGTGAAGTCGGAGAGGGCTTTGGGGAGACCCAGTACTTC; cdr3_aa: CASSEVGEGFGETQYF
v_call: TRBV19; clone_size: -; j_call: TRBJ2-7; d_call: -; cdr3_nt: TGTGCCAGTAGTATAGAGGACAGCGGCCTCTACGAGCAGTACTTC; cdr3_aa: CASSIEDSGLYEQYF
v_call: TRBV6-6; clone_size: -; j_call: TRBJ2-3; d_call: -; cdr3_nt: TGTGCCAGCGGCCCTAGGGCAAGCACAGATACGCAGTATTTT; cdr3_aa: CASGPRASTDTQYF
v_call: TRBV4-1; clone_size: -; j_call: TRBJ2-2; d_call: TRBD1; cdr3_nt: TGCGCCAGCAGCCAATGGGGACAGGGGACCGGGGAGCTGTTTTTT; cdr3_aa: CASSQWGQGTGELFF
v_call: TRBV15; clone_size: -; j_call: TRBJ1-5; d_call: -; cdr3_nt: TGTGCCACCAGCAGAGTGGGGAGTCAGCCCCAGCATTTT; cdr3_aa: CATSRVGSQPQHF
v_call: TRBV3-1/TRBV3-2; clone_size: -; j_call: TRBJ1-1; d_call: -; cdr3_nt: TGTGCCAGCAGCCAAGATTGGGGGGTTGAAGCTTTCTTT; cdr3_aa: CASSQDWGVEAFF
v_call: TRBV12-3/TRBV12-4; clone_size: -; j_call: TRBJ1-1; d_call: -; cdr3_nt: TGTGCCAGCAGTCAACACCAGAACACTGAAGCTTTCTTT; cdr3_aa: CASSQHQNTEAFF
v_call: TRBV28; clone_size: -; j_call: TRBJ2-7; d_call: TRBD2; cdr3_nt: TGTGCCAGCAGCCTAAATACAGCGGGAGGACCCCACGAGCAGTACTTC; cdr3_aa: CASSLNTAGGPHEQYF
v_call: TRBV18; clone_size: -; j_call: TRBJ2-1; d_call: -; cdr3_nt: TGTGCCAGCTCACCAAGTCGCCAGAGCAATGAGCAGTTCTTC; cdr3_aa: CASSPSRQSNEQFF
v_call: TRBV28; clone_size: once; j_call: TRBJ2-7; d_call: -; cdr3_nt: TGTGCCAGCAGCCCCCCGGTGGCTCCGAGCTCCTACGAGCAGTACTTC; cdr3_aa: CASSPPVAPSSYEQYF
v_call: TRBV4-2; clone_size: -; j_call: TRBJ1-2; d_call: -; cdr3_nt: TGTGCCAGCAGCCAAGTGTCGGGACAATTATATGGCTACACCTTC; cdr3_aa: CASSQVSGQLYGYTF
v_call: TRBV5-1; clone_size: -; j_call: TRBJ1-4; d_call: TRBD1; cdr3_nt: TGCGCCAGCAGCGCACCCGGGACAGCAACTAATGAAAAACTGTTTTTT; cdr3_aa: CASSAPGTATNEKLFF
v_call: TRBV7-2; clone_size: -; j_call: TRBJ2-2; d_call: -; cdr3_nt: TGTGCCAGCAGCTTATATACGAACACCGGGGAGCTGTTTTTT; cdr3_aa: CASSLYTNTGELFF
v_call: TRBV10-2; clone_size: -; j_call: TRBJ1-1; d_call: -; cdr3_nt: TGCGCCAGCAGATTAAGGACAACGAACACTGAAGCTTTCTTT; cdr3_aa: CASRLRTTNTEAFF
v_call: TRBV7-8; clone_size: -; j_call: TRBJ1-5; d_call: -; cdr3_nt: TGTGCCAGCAGCCCCTTGAGGGTCAGGGTTCTTGAGGGGCCCCAGCATTTT; cdr3_aa: CASSPLRVRVLEGPQHF
v_call: TRBV11-2; clone_size: -; j_call: TRBJ1-2; d_call: -; cdr3_nt: TGTGCCAGCAGCCCGGACAGTAATTATGGCTACACCTTC; cdr3_aa: CASSPDSNYGYTF
v_call: TRBV7-3; clone_size: -; j_call: TRBJ2-7; d_call: TRBD2; cdr3_nt: TGTGCCAGCAGCCTACTAGCGGGAGAGTCCTACGAGCAGTACTTC; cdr3_aa: CASSLLAGESYEQYF
v_call: TRBV7-5; clone_size: -; j_call: TRBJ1-2; d_call: -; cdr3_nt: TGTGCCAGAAGCTTAAGGGACGGGAGGCAGGAGCCTTCTAACTATGGCTACACCTTC; cdr3_aa: CARSLRDGRQEPSNYGYTF
v_call: TRBV19; clone_size: once; j_call: TRBJ2-4; d_call: -; cdr3_nt: TGTGCCAGTATGGGAGTCAACACCAAAAACATTCAGTACTTC; cdr3_aa: CASMGVNTKNIQYF
v_call: TRBV11-2; clone_size: -; j_call: TRBJ2-1; d_call: -; cdr3_nt: TGTGCCAGCAGCTTATGGTCTGAGCAGTTCTTC; cdr3_aa: CASSLWSEQFF
v_call: TRBV6-4; clone_size: -; j_call: TRBJ1-2; d_call: -; cdr3_nt: TGTGCCAGCAGTAACTCCGACATGGGAGGCTACACCTTC; cdr3_aa: CASSNSDMGGYTF
v_call: TRBV27; clone_size: -; j_call: TRBJ2-7; d_call: TRBD1; cdr3_nt: TGTGCCAGCAGTTTTTCCGGGACAGACTACGAGCAGTACTTC; cdr3_aa: CASSFSGTDYEQYF
v_call: TRBV7-9; clone_size: -; j_call: TRBJ2-7; d_call: -; cdr3_nt: TGTGCCAGCAGCCCGGCTGGTACCTACGAGCAGTACTTC; cdr3_aa: CASSPAGTYEQYF
v_call: TRBV28; clone_size: -; j_call: TRBJ2-1; d_call: TRBD2; cdr3_nt: TGTGCCAGCAGTGATCCGGGACTAGCGGGGGGTAATGAGCAGTTCTTC; cdr3_aa: CASSDPGLAGGNEQFF
v_call: TRBV2; clone_size: -; j_call: TRBJ2-7; d_call: -; cdr3_nt: TGTGCCAGCAGTGTAACTAGCCTACCGTCCGAGCAGTACTTC; cdr3_aa: CASSVTSLPSEQYF
v_call: TRBV14; clone_size: -; j_call: TRBJ1-5; d_call: -; cdr3_nt: TGTGCCGGAAGGAGGGTTTGGACGTATTTTTTTACAAGCAATCAGCCCCAGCATTTT; cdr3_aa: CAGRRVWTYFFTSNQPQHF
v_call: TRBV7-9; clone_size: -; j_call: TRBJ1-1; d_call: -; cdr3_nt: TGTGCCAGCAGCGTTGGCCTCATGAACACTGAAGCTTTCTTT; cdr3_aa: CASSVGLMNTEAFF
v_call: TRBV24-1; clone_size: -; j_call: TRBJ2-1; d_call: TRBD1; cdr3_nt: TGTGCCACCAGTTCCGGGACAGGTATATACAATGAGCAGTTCTTC; cdr3_aa: CATSSGTGIYNEQFF
v_call: TRBV15; clone_size: -; j_call: TRBJ1-1; d_call: TRBD1; cdr3_nt: TGTGCCACCAGCAGAGGCGACAGGGTGCACACTGAAGCTTTCTTT; cdr3_aa: CATSRGDRVHTEAFF
v_call: TRBV28; clone_size: -; j_call: TRBJ1-1; d_call: -; cdr3_nt: TGTGCCAGCAGCCTACACAGCATGAACACTGAAGCTTTCTTT; cdr3_aa: CASSLHSMNTEAFF
v_call: TRBV7-6; clone_size: -; j_call: TRBJ1-3; d_call: -; cdr3_nt: TGTGCCAGCAGCTTACGACCTGGCCCCCTCTCTGGAAACACCATATATTTT; cdr3_aa: CASSLRPGPLSGNTIYF
v_call: TRBV24-1; clone_size: -; j_call: TRBJ2-1; d_call: TRBD1; cdr3_nt: TGTGCCACCAGTGATCTCGGGACAGGGGGCAAGAATGAGCAGTTCTTC; cdr3_aa: CATSDLGTGGKNEQFF
v_call: TRBV19; clone_size: -; j_call: TRBJ1-2; d_call: TRBD1; cdr3_nt: TGTGCCAGTACGCCCGGGACAGGGGGCTCGGGCTACACCTTC; cdr3_aa: CASTPGTGGSGYTF
v_call: TRBV7-8; clone_size: -; j_call: TRBJ2-7; d_call: -; cdr3_nt: TGTGCCAGCAGCTTAATAGCGATTCGCTCCTACGAGCAGTACTTC; cdr3_aa: CASSLIAIRSYEQYF
v_call: TRBV18; clone_size: few; j_call: TRBJ1-3; d_call: TRBD1; cdr3_nt: TGTGCCAGCTCACAGACAGGGGAATCTGGAAACACCATATATTTT; cdr3_aa: CASSQTGESGNTIYF
v_call: TRBV7-2; clone_size: few; j_call: TRBJ2-1; d_call: -; cdr3_nt: TGTGCCAGCAGCTTAGCCAGCGACAATGAGCAGTTCTTC; cdr3_aa: CASSLASDNEQFF